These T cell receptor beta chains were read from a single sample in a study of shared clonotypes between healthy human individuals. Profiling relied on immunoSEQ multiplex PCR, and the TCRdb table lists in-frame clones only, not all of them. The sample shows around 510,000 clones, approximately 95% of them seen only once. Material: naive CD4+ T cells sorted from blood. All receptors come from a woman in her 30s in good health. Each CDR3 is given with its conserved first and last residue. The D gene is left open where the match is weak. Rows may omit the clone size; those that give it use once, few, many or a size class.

cdr3_aa: CASSPGQYQETQYF; cdr3_nt: TGTGCCAGCAGCCCGGGACAGTACCAAGAGACCCAGTACTTC; d_call: TRBD1; v_call: TRBV11-2; clone_size: NA; j_call: TRBJ2-5
cdr3_aa: CASSTGAGVYEQYF; cdr3_nt: TGTGCCAGCAGCACCGGAGCGGGAGTCTACGAGCAGTACTTC; d_call: TRBD2; v_call: TRBV9; clone_size: once; j_call: TRBJ2-7
cdr3_aa: CASSETGTGATGELFF; cdr3_nt: TGTGCCAGCAGCGAAACCGGGACAGGGGCTACCGGGGAGCTGTTTTTT; d_call: TRBD1; v_call: TRBV9; clone_size: few; j_call: TRBJ2-2
cdr3_aa: CASSGGTVFNYGYTF; cdr3_nt: TGCGCCAGCAGCGGAGGGACCGTGTTTAACTATGGCTACACCTTC; d_call: NA; v_call: TRBV5-1; clone_size: NA; j_call: TRBJ1-2
cdr3_aa: CASSLEGSPDSPLHF; cdr3_nt: TGCGCCAGCAGCTTGGAAGGGTCCCCCGATTCACCCCTCCACTTT; d_call: NA; v_call: TRBV5-1; clone_size: NA; j_call: TRBJ1-6
cdr3_aa: CASSPLASANHLATGELFF; cdr3_nt: TGTGCCAGCAGTCCCCTAGCTAGCGCAAACCACCTGGCCACCGGGGAGCTGTTTTTT; d_call: NA; v_call: TRBV28; clone_size: NA; j_call: TRBJ2-2
cdr3_aa: CASTRLTSVGEGNEQFF; cdr3_nt: TGTGCCAGCACCCGTCTGACTAGCGTGGGGGAGGGTAATGAGCAGTTCTTC; d_call: TRBD2; v_call: TRBV9; clone_size: NA; j_call: TRBJ2-1
cdr3_aa: CASSTSGRVAGELFF; cdr3_nt: TGTGCCAGCAGTACTTCCGGCAGGGTAGCCGGGGAGCTGTTTTTT; d_call: NA; v_call: TRBV28; clone_size: NA; j_call: TRBJ2-2
cdr3_aa: CASEGENTEAFF; cdr3_nt: TGCGCCAGCGAAGGTGAGAACACTGAAGCTTTCTTT; d_call: NA; v_call: TRBV5-1; clone_size: NA; j_call: TRBJ1-1
cdr3_aa: CASSRRHPYNEQFF; cdr3_nt: TGTGCCAGCAGCCGTCGGCACCCTTACAATGAGCAGTTCTTC; d_call: NA; v_call: TRBV7-6; clone_size: NA; j_call: TRBJ2-1
cdr3_aa: CASSSEGYSNQPQHF; cdr3_nt: TGTGCCAGCAGTTCTGAGGGCTATAGCAATCAGCCCCAGCATTTT; d_call: NA; v_call: TRBV27; clone_size: NA; j_call: TRBJ1-5
cdr3_aa: CASSSQGLAGGPFEQYF; cdr3_nt: TGCGCCAGCAGCTCCCAAGGACTAGCGGGAGGGCCGTTTGAGCAGTACTTC; d_call: TRBD2; v_call: TRBV5-1; clone_size: once; j_call: TRBJ2-5
cdr3_aa: CASSPWTRGFLTEAFF; cdr3_nt: TGTGCCAGCAGTCCCTGGACCAGAGGATTCCTTACTGAAGCTTTCTTT; d_call: NA; v_call: TRBV27; clone_size: NA; j_call: TRBJ1-1
cdr3_aa: CASRGRGRSGELFF; cdr3_nt: TGTGCCAGTAGGGGAAGGGGGCGATCCGGGGAGCTGTTTTTT; d_call: TRBD1; v_call: TRBV19; clone_size: NA; j_call: TRBJ2-2
cdr3_aa: CASSLTAAYGYTF; cdr3_nt: TGTGCCAGCAGTCTCACCGCCGCCTATGGCTACACCTTC; d_call: NA; v_call: TRBV28; clone_size: NA; j_call: TRBJ1-2
cdr3_aa: CASSFGGTGELFF; cdr3_nt: TGCGCCAGCAGCTTTGGCGGGACCGGGGAGCTGTTTTTT; d_call: NA; v_call: TRBV5-1; clone_size: NA; j_call: TRBJ2-2
cdr3_aa: CASSRPDGRRYF; cdr3_nt: TGTGCCAGCAGTAGACCCGACGGGAGGAGGTATTTT; d_call: TRBD2; v_call: TRBV28; clone_size: NA; j_call: TRBJ2-3
cdr3_aa: CASSLSVGAVGEQYF; cdr3_nt: TGTGCCAGCAGCTTATCAGTGGGGGCCGTCGGCGAGCAGTACTTC; d_call: NA; v_call: TRBV7-8; clone_size: NA; j_call: TRBJ2-7
cdr3_aa: CASTSGQANTEAFF; cdr3_nt: TGTGCCAGCACCTCGGGACAGGCGAACACTGAAGCTTTCTTT; d_call: TRBD1; v_call: TRBV28; clone_size: NA; j_call: TRBJ1-1
cdr3_aa: CASSQDTNTGELFF; cdr3_nt: TGTGCCAGCTCACAGGACACGAACACCGGGGAGCTGTTTTTT; d_call: NA; v_call: TRBV18; clone_size: NA; j_call: TRBJ2-2
cdr3_aa: CASSFRQDEDTQYF; cdr3_nt: TGCGCCAGCAGCTTTCGGCAGGATGAAGATACGCAGTATTTT; d_call: NA; v_call: TRBV5-1; clone_size: NA; j_call: TRBJ2-3
cdr3_aa: CASRGQGSSYEQYF; cdr3_nt: TGTGCCAGCAGGGGACAGGGGAGCTCCTACGAGCAGTACTTC; d_call: TRBD1; v_call: TRBV6-1; clone_size: NA; j_call: TRBJ2-7
cdr3_aa: CASSRDLGLGTDTQYF; cdr3_nt: TGCGCCAGCAGTAGAGACTTAGGACTAGGCACAGATACGCAGTATTTT; d_call: TRBD2; v_call: TRBV10-1; clone_size: NA; j_call: TRBJ2-3
cdr3_aa: CASSLAGGRGNYGYTF; cdr3_nt: TGCGCCAGCAGCTTGGCCGGGGGGCGCGGTAACTATGGCTACACCTTC; d_call: NA; v_call: TRBV5-1; clone_size: NA; j_call: TRBJ1-2
cdr3_aa: CASSLGFGGTDIQYF; cdr3_nt: TGTGCCAGCAGCTTAGGGTTCGGGGGTACGGACATTCAGTACTTC; d_call: NA; v_call: TRBV11-3; clone_size: once; j_call: TRBJ2-4
cdr3_aa: CASSVLITDTQYF; cdr3_nt: TGTGCCAGCAGTGTTTTGATCACAGATACGCAGTATTTT; d_call: NA; v_call: TRBV2; clone_size: NA; j_call: TRBJ2-3
cdr3_aa: CASSEALRAGNEQFF; cdr3_nt: NA; d_call: NA; v_call: TRBV2; clone_size: NA; j_call: TRBJ2-1
cdr3_aa: CASSQGYYSNQPQHF; cdr3_nt: TGCGCCAGCAGCCAAGGGTATTATAGCAATCAGCCCCAGCATTTT; d_call: NA; v_call: TRBV4-1; clone_size: NA; j_call: TRBJ1-5
cdr3_aa: CASSRGVRTGELFF; cdr3_nt: TGTGCCAGCAGCCGCGGGGTGAGGACCGGGGAGCTGTTTTTT; d_call: NA; v_call: TRBV14; clone_size: NA; j_call: TRBJ2-2
cdr3_aa: CASSPLVGGATGANVLTF; cdr3_nt: TGCGCCAGCAGCCCCTTGGTGGGGGGCGCGACTGGGGCCAACGTCCTGACTTTC; d_call: NA; v_call: TRBV5-1; clone_size: NA; j_call: TRBJ2-6
cdr3_aa: CASSYLKTRRDEQFF; cdr3_nt: TGTGCCAGCAGTTATCTTAAGACTAGGCGCGATGAGCAGTTCTTC; d_call: NA; v_call: TRBV6-5; clone_size: NA; j_call: TRBJ2-1
cdr3_aa: CASSQDNFSNQPQHF; cdr3_nt: TGTGCCAGCAGCCAAGACAATTTCTCCAATCAGCCCCAGCATTTT; d_call: NA; v_call: TRBV6-6; clone_size: NA; j_call: TRBJ1-5
cdr3_aa: CASSSGQLWGANVLTF; cdr3_nt: TGTGCCAGCTCATCCGGACAGCTATGGGGGGCCAACGTCCTGACTTTC; d_call: NA; v_call: TRBV18; clone_size: NA; j_call: TRBJ2-6
cdr3_aa: CASSFSRNTEAFF; cdr3_nt: TGTGCCAGCAGCTTCTCTAGGAACACTGAAGCTTTCTTT; d_call: NA; v_call: TRBV11-3; clone_size: NA; j_call: TRBJ1-1
cdr3_aa: CASSLEMAAYEQYF; cdr3_nt: TGTGCCAGCAGCTTAGAAATGGCAGCCTACGAGCAGTACTTC; d_call: NA; v_call: TRBV11-2; clone_size: NA; j_call: TRBJ2-7
cdr3_aa: CASSYSGATRPLFF; cdr3_nt: TGTGCCAGCAGTTACTCGGGGGCCACGAGGCCGTTGTTCTTC; d_call: NA; v_call: TRBV6-5; clone_size: NA; j_call: TRBJ2-1
cdr3_aa: CASSLSSVGTIPYEQYF; cdr3_nt: TGCGCCAGCAGCTTGAGCTCTGTCGGGACAATCCCTTACGAGCAGTACTTC; d_call: NA; v_call: TRBV5-1; clone_size: NA; j_call: TRBJ2-7
cdr3_aa: CASSDLGMLGTQYF; cdr3_nt: TGTGCCAGCAGTGACCTAGGGATGTTAGGGACCCAGTACTTC; d_call: NA; v_call: TRBV6-1; clone_size: NA; j_call: TRBJ2-5
cdr3_aa: CASRNREEGWVKLFF; cdr3_nt: TGTGCCAGCAGAAACCGAGAGGAAGGGTGGGTAAAACTGTTTTTT; d_call: NA; v_call: TRBV28; clone_size: NA; j_call: TRBJ1-4
cdr3_aa: CASSFRTWNTGELFF; cdr3_nt: TGTGCCAGCAGCTTCCGGACGTGGAACACCGGGGAGCTGTTTTTT; d_call: NA; v_call: TRBV7-9; clone_size: once; j_call: TRBJ2-2